This T cell receptor (beta chain) was identified in a study of human T cells and chemical hapten exposure. CDR1 and CDR2 from the germline V gene are SEHNR and FQNEAQ (reference sequence). CDR3 size: 11 residues. V was pared by 5 bases and J by 1 base, with 3 bases between. Specified time point: patch test 2, 6 weeks after DPC sensitization. The treatment was: therapeutic diphenylcyclopropenone sensitization with weekly scalp DPC. At patch-test visits, sampling came before the patch test. Whole blood, unfractionated, served as the material for total RNA extraction. Attachment of unique molecular identifiers to individual cDNA molecules was performed in the library. TCRdb re-called the RACE reads through MiXCR, storing one row per CDR3 protein. Among approximately 69,000 distinct CDR3 sequences, 10% were seen once, and the ten largest hold approximately 7%.

V is TRBV7-9 and J is TRBJ2-7; D remains unclear. The sequence was obtained from a woman in her forties or fifties with alopecia areata. Some clones in this sample may be carry-over from other donors' samples. The sequenced sample was whole blood, obtained in connection with sensitization to the hapten diphenylcyclopropenone (DPC). The CDR3 DNA reads TGTGCCAGCAGCGTATCCTACGAGCAGTACTTC. Its translation: CASSVSYEQYF.